The next 4 T cell receptor beta chains were all read from a single sample in a study of CD8 T cells in Susac syndrome. After extraction with the RNeasy kit, about 0.45 to 1 ug of the RNA was reverse transcribed using random hexamers. MiXCR, applied by TCRdb to the immunoSEQ multiplex PCR reads, yields one record per CDR3 protein. The sample records about 77,000 distinct CDR3 sequences, approximately 94% being singletons. Sequenced sample: CD4+ T cells from PBMCs. These receptors came from a human donor with Susac syndrome.

This clonotype has just a few counts. The chain recombines TRBV7-8 with TRBJ2-3; a weak D match, TRBD2 (6 bases). V was trimmed by 2 bases and J by 8 bases, leaving 11 bases between them. CDR1 and CDR2 from the germline V gene are SGHVS and FQNEAQ. The CDR3 loop spans 13 amino acids. CDR3 coding DNA: TGTGCCAGCAGCTTATCGCCCGGGGGTACGCAGTATTTT. This sequence encodes CASSLSPGGTQYF.

The rearrangement links TRBV5-8 to TRBJ2-3, with D maybe TRBD1 (6 bases). The length of the CDR3 is 15 residues. V dropped 5 bases and J dropped 0 bases, with 13 bases sitting between them. The V gene's germline CDR1 is SGHTS and CDR2 YDEGEE. The CDR3 DNA is TGTGCCAGCAGACACGGACAGCTAAGCACAGATACGCAGTATTTT. Translated: CASRHGQLSTDTQYF. The complete variable domain, with remaining parts taken from reference TRBV5-8 and TRBJ2-3, reads EAGVTQSPTHLIKTRGQQATLRCSPISGHTSVYWYQQALGLGLQFLLWYDEGEERNRGNFPPRFSGRQFPNYSSELNVNALELEDSALYLCASRHGQLSTDTQYFGPGTRLTVL.

The rearrangement uses TRBV20-1 and TRBJ2-3; unclear D gene. The germline CDR1 and CDR2 sequences are DFQATT and SNEGSKA (reference sequence). Trimming left V 6 bases short and J 4 bases short, with 20 bases between. This CDR3 comprises 15 residues. The CDR3: CSAPTTASTSDTQYF. The CDR3 nucleotides read TGCAGTGCGCCGACAACAGCCAGTACCTCAGATACGCAGTATTTT.

V is TRBV18 and J is TRBJ1-4; 7 nucleotides agree with TRBD1. Per germline, CDR1 KGHSH and CDR2 LQKENI. V lost 3 bases, J lost 14 bases, and 18 bases stayed unmatched. CDR3 length: 16 amino acids. In DNA, the CDR3 is TGTGCCAGCTCACCTTACCCCGGGACAGCCGACGGTTGGCTGTTTTTT. Amino acids: CASSPYPGTADGWLFF. Using reference TRBV18 and TRBJ1-4 for the parts outside the CDR3, the full variable domain is NAGVMQNPRHLVRRRGQEARLRCSPMKGHSHVYWYRQLPEEGLKFMVYLQKENIIDESGMPKERFSAEFPKEGPSILRIQQVVRGDSAAYFCASSPYPGTADGWLFFGSGTQLSVL.